This T cell receptor beta chain was profiled in a study of cytomegalovirus exposure and HLA in healthy donors. Notes on the study in general: In a later analysis, HLA-associated beta chains showed higher expansion and lower generation probabilities than comparable chains.

Researchers ran the PCR with 60 Vbeta and 13 Jbeta primers. The assay was immunoSEQ multiplex PCR, and TCRdb's table has in-frame clones only and misses some. The table counts some 76,000 clones; 4% to 6% lies in the top ten. This CDR3 has 16 amino acids. V was shortened by 3 bases and J by 0 bases, with 13 bases between the two germline ends. Per germline, CDR1 MRHNA and CDR2 SNTAGT. Worth noting for this clone: What it binds is not known.

Sequenced material: PBMCs. The sequence was obtained from a man in his forties or fifties in good health and CMV-seronegative. The chain combines TRBV6-4 with TRBJ2-3; D is possibly TRBD1 (5 bases). CDR3 nucleotides: TGTGCCAGCAGTGAACATGGACATTCTAGCACAGATACGCAGTATTTT. Translated: CASSEHGHSSTDTQYF.